This T cell receptor (beta chain) was sequenced during a study of shared clonotypes between healthy human individuals. After removal of 5 bases from V and 2 bases from J, the junction contained 3 bases not matched to a gene. CDR1 and CDR2 (germline): SGHTA, FQGNSA. The CDR3 has 14 residues. Samples underwent the assay at deep level. How the authors handled the data: Junction-only sequences without quality scores came from ImmunoSEQ, so filtering differed. Libraries were prepared by immunoSEQ multiplex PCR; TCRdb keeps only in-frame clonotypes and omits some of them. V, J and clone size derive from that table, while D and trimming were established from the DNA sequence. The table includes around 1.6 million clones, approximately 98% detected once. A single count supports this clone. Antigen unknown. Study conclusions and caveats: Investigators expected sequencing depth to affect clonotype sharing among donors. The generation probabilities recorded for non-shared clonotypes fell below those of clonotypes shared by all four donors.

The genes are TRBV7-2 and TRBJ2-3; 8 nucleotides line up with TRBD1. Sample: naive CD4+ T cells sorted from blood. Sample subset: CD45RA+ positively selected. The receptor was isolated from a man aged 25-45 years in good health. CDR3 nucleotide sequence: TGTGCCAGCAGCAGGGACAGGTACACAGATACGCAGTATTTT. It translates to CASSRDRYTDTQYF.